The rows below give T cell receptor beta chains drawn from one sample of a study of shared clonotypes between healthy human individuals. Clones were sequenced by immunoSEQ multiplex PCR, and TCRdb holds only the in-frame ones, with some missing. The top ten clones hold approximately 0.13% of a sample with approximately 2.4 million clones, approximately 94% of them seen once. The sequenced material came from naive CD4+ T cells sorted from blood. Source of these receptors: a man younger than 30 in good health. Both conserved end residues are part of each CDR3. A D gene is named only where the DNA matches it firmly. The size entry is marked missing in some rows and otherwise reads once, few, many or a size class.

clone_size	v_call	d_call	cdr3_length	j_call	cdr3_aa	cdr3_nt
-	TRBV6-1	TRBD1	13	TRBJ1-2	CASIITGGYGYTF	TGTGCCAGCATTATAACAGGGGGCTATGGCTACACCTTC
-	TRBV5-4	TRBD1	15	TRBJ1-1	CATKPGTEQNTEAFF	TGTGCCACCAAGCCCGGGACAGAACAGAACACTGAAGCTTTCTTT
-	TRBV7-2	TRBD2	17	TRBJ2-7	CASTPPGLAGGSYEQYF	TGTGCCAGCACTCCTCCGGGACTAGCGGGAGGGTCTTACGAGCAGTACTTC
-	TRBV18	-	12	TRBJ1-1	CASSPLGSEAFF	TGTGCCAGCTCACCACTGGGGTCTGAAGCTTTCTTT
-	TRBV6-1	-	14	TRBJ2-7	CASSEARGYGEQYF	TGTGCCAGCAGTGAAGCGAGGGGGTATGGCGAGCAGTACTTC
-	TRBV7-9	-	15	TRBJ1-1	CASSQGVRVNTEAFF	TGTGCCAGCAGCCAAGGGGTAAGAGTGAACACTGAAGCTTTCTTT
-	TRBV7-7	TRBD2	16	TRBJ2-7	CASRHTSGGMNYEQYF	TGTGCTAGCAGACATACTAGCGGAGGGATGAACTACGAGCAGTACTTC
-	TRBV5-5	-	15	TRBJ2-7	CASSPSPSISYEQYF	TGTGCCAGCAGCCCATCGCCCTCAATCTCCTACGAGCAGTACTTC
-	TRBV7-8	-	14	TRBJ1-2	CASSLGTDSYGYTF	TGTGCCAGCAGCCTCGGAACAGATTCCTATGGCTACACCTTC
once	TRBV2	TRBD1	11	TRBJ2-7	CASSGQGDGYF	TGTGCCAGCAGCGGCCAGGGGGACGGGTACTTC
-	TRBV5-1	-	17	TRBJ2-2	CASSLESGRPNTGELFF	TGCGCCAGCAGCTTAGAGTCGGGCAGACCGAACACCGGGGAGCTGTTTTTT
-	TRBV30	-	14	TRBJ1-2	CAWSVGGIPAGYTF	TGTGCCTGGAGTGTGGGGGGCATCCCCGCTGGCTACACCTTC
-	TRBV2	-	15	TRBJ1-6	CASRGMSSYNSPLHF	TGTGCCAGCAGAGGGATGAGCTCCTATAATTCACCCCTCCACTTT
-	TRBV2	-	14	TRBJ1-5	CASSEGRSNQPQHF	TGTGCCAGCAGTGAAGGCCGTAGCAATCAGCCCCAGCATTTT
-	TRBV6-1	TRBD1	16	TRBJ2-7	CASSEIPGQGSYEQYF	TGTGCCAGCAGTGAAATCCCGGGACAGGGATCCTACGAGCAGTACTTC
-	TRBV5-4	TRBD1	13	TRBJ1-3	CASSSQGSDTIYF	TGTGCCAGCAGCTCACAGGGGTCAGACACCATATATTTT
-	TRBV5-4	TRBD1	15	TRBJ1-2	CASSARTQGGYGYTF	TGTGCCAGCAGCGCCCGAACCCAGGGGGGATATGGCTACACCTTC
-	TRBV6-5	TRBD2	15	TRBJ2-7	CASSSTSGSAYEQYF	TGTGCCAGCAGTTCAACTAGCGGGAGCGCCTACGAGCAGTACTTC
-	TRBV2	TRBD2	15	TRBJ2-7	CASSVGAGATYEQYF	TGTGCCAGCAGTGTAGGAGCGGGAGCGACCTACGAGCAGTACTTC
-	TRBV6-1	TRBD1	15	TRBJ1-6	CASSEAQQGYSPLHF	TGTGCCAGCAGTGAAGCGCAACAGGGGTATTCACCCCTCCACTTT
-	TRBV30	-	16	TRBJ1-5	CAWSAVSGTPFRPQHF	TGTGCCTGGAGTGCGGTTTCTGGGACGCCGTTTCGTCCCCAGCATTTT
once	TRBV18	-	15	TRBJ1-1	CASSPSAGVITEAFF	TGTGCCAGCTCACCCTCGGCGGGAGTGATAACTGAAGCTTTCTTT
once	TRBV6-5	TRBD1	15	TRBJ2-4	CASSMGTGGKNIQYF	TGTGCCAGCAGTATGGGGACAGGGGGCAAAAACATTCAGTACTTC
-	TRBV6-5	-	11	TRBJ1-1	CASTRNTEAFF	TGTGCCAGCACTAGGAACACTGAAGCTTTCTTT
-	TRBV10-1	-	15	TRBJ1-2	CASSSPTGIFIGYTF	TGCGCCAGCAGCTCCCCAACAGGGATTTTTATAGGCTACACCTTC
-	TRBV6-1	-	14	TRBJ1-2	CASRTKQDNYGYTF	TGTGCCAGCCGTACGAAACAGGACAACTATGGCTACACCTTC
-	TRBV28	TRBD2	14	TRBJ2-5	CASSLGGGRETQYF	TGTGCCAGCAGTTTAGGCGGGGGACGAGAGACCCAGTACTTC
-	TRBV5-1	TRBD2	16	TRBJ2-2	CASRPGGSGAQEVLFF	TGCGCCAGCCGCCCGGGGGGTAGCGGGGCCCAGGAAGTGCTGTTTTTT
-	TRBV7-2	TRBD1	14	TRBJ2-3	CASSYTGGTDTQYF	TGTGCCAGCAGCTACACAGGGGGCACAGATACGCAGTATTTT
-	TRBV28	-	18	TRBJ1-6	CASSSGDRRGIYNSPLHF	TGTGCCAGCAGTTCCGGAGACAGGCGGGGGATCTATAATTCACCCCTCCACTTT
once	TRBV5-4	-	14	TRBJ1-4	CASSSYEWGEKLFF	TGTGCCAGCAGCTCCTATGAGTGGGGGGAAAAACTGTTTTTT
once	TRBV28	-	17	TRBJ2-6	CASSYATDNSGANVLTF	TGTGCCAGCAGTTATGCGACAGACAACTCTGGGGCCAACGTCCTGACTTTC
-	TRBV7-9	-	16	TRBJ2-3	CASSPPSHAVTDTQYF	TGTGCCAGCAGCCCTCCCTCACACGCGGTTACAGATACGCAGTATTTT
-	TRBV5-8	-	12	TRBJ1-1	CASSLIGYEAFF	TGTGCCAGCAGCTTGATCGGGTACGAAGCTTTCTTT
-	TRBV19	-	14	TRBJ2-7	CASSMGRPSYEQYF	TGTGCCAGTAGTATGGGACGGCCCTCCTACGAGCAGTACTTC
-	TRBV6-1	TRBD1	12	TRBJ2-1	CASTRQGYEQFF	TGTGCCAGCACCAGACAGGGCTATGAGCAGTTCTTC
-	TRBV18	TRBD1	15	TRBJ1-3	CASSPQGAPGNTIYF	TGTGCCAGCTCACCGCAGGGGGCGCCTGGAAACACCATATATTTT
-	TRBV29-1	-	14	TRBJ2-3	CSVAGGSSTDTQYF	TGCAGCGTCGCCGGGGGTAGTAGTACAGATACGCAGTATTTT
-	TRBV27	TRBD2	14	TRBJ2-7	CASSFTSGQYEQYF	TGTGCCAGCAGTTTTACTAGCGGGCAGTACGAGCAGTACTTC
-	TRBV28	-	15	TRBJ2-6	CASSLPPFGANVLTF	TGTGCCAGCAGTTTGCCGCCATTTGGGGCCAACGTCCTGACTTTC
-	TRBV9	-	16	TRBJ1-4	CASSAQSQGTGEKLFF	TGTGCCAGCAGCGCGCAATCACAGGGAACGGGGGAAAAACTGTTTTTT
-	TRBV6-5	-	15	TRBJ2-7	CASSYSGRATYEQYF	TGTGCCAGCAGTTACTCTGGCAGGGCTACTTACGAGCAGTACTTC
-	TRBV6-4	TRBD2	19	TRBJ2-3	CASSDPGLAGVPGTDTQYF	TGTGCCAGCAGTGACCCCGGACTAGCGGGAGTCCCGGGCACAGATACGCAGTATTTT
-	TRBV5-1	-	13	TRBJ2-7	CASSFGLAYEQYF	TGCGCCAGCAGCTTCGGGCTAGCCTACGAGCAGTACTTC
-	TRBV5-8	TRBD1	18	TRBJ1-1	CASSLPRTGRGMNTEAFF	TGTGCCAGCAGCTTGCCTAGGACAGGGAGAGGTATGAACACTGAAGCTTTCTTT
once	TRBV14	TRBD1	16	TRBJ1-1	CASSQRTGALNTEAFF	TGTGCCAGCAGCCAAAGAACAGGGGCGCTGAACACTGAAGCTTTCTTT
-	TRBV13	-	11	TRBJ1-3	CASSSRNTIYF	TGTGCCAGCAGCTCGCGGAACACCATATATTTT
-	TRBV7-2	-	12	TRBJ2-3	CASSRAADTQYF	TGTGCCAGCAGCCGGGCCGCGGATACGCAGTATTTT
-	TRBV6-5	TRBD1	15	TRBJ1-3	CASTPGQPSGNTIYF	TGTGCCAGCACCCCGGGACAGCCCTCTGGAAACACCATATATTTT
-	TRBV6-6	-	15	TRBJ2-6	CASSYGPSGANVLTF	TGTGCCAGCAGTTACGGGCCGTCTGGGGCCAACGTCCTGACTTTC